This entry features one T cell receptor beta chain sequence. The target antigen is unknown. The data originate from a study of T-cell memory formation after mild COVID-19. Study-wide results and caveats: Clones that contracted from day 15 to 85 had balanced CD4/CD8; later expanders were CD4+ biased. Contracting CD8+ clones were enriched in EMRA, CD4+ mainly in CM and EM. Pre-infection memory harbored some responding clones, suggesting cross-reactive memory joined.

The 5'RACE method, run with constant-segment primers, produced TCR alpha and TCR beta cDNA libraries (carrying sample barcodes and UMIs). TCRdb itself ran the 5' RACE reads through MiXCR, one entry per CDR3 protein. This sample has around 250,000 distinct CDR3 sequences, with less than 20% found just once. The germline V gene encodes CDR1 SGHNT and CDR2 YYREEE (reference sequence). The CDR3 contains 15 residues. The V segment lost 4 bases and the J segment 2 bases; nucleotides outside the gene matches: 6. The sample taken for sequencing was PBMCs or a T cell subset sorted from them (not recorded which). The sequence was collected from an adult woman who had mild COVID-19 (a few samples of this study predate the infection). Cell type and time point are not known. This chain joins TRBV5-4 and TRBJ2-3; 8 nucleotides line up with TRBD2. The chain's CDR3 is CASSGSGGFTDTQYF. CDR3 in DNA: TGTGCCAGCAGCGGCAGCGGGGGATTCACAGATACGCAGTATTTT.